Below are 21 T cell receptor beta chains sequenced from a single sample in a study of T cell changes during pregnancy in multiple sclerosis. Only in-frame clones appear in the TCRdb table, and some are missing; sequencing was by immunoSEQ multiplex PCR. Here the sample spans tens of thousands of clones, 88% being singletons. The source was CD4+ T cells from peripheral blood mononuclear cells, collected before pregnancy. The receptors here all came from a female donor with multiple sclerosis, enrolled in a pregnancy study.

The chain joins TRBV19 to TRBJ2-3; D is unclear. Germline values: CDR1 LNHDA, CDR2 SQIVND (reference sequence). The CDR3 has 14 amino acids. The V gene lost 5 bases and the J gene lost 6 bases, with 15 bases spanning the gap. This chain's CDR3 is CASSEVAAADTQYF. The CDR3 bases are TGTGCCAGTAGTGAGGTCGCGGCCGCGGATACGCAGTATTTT.

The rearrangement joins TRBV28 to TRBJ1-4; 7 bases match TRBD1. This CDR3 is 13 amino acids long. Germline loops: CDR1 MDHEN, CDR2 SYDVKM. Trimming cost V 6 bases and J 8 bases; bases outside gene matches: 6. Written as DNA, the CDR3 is TGTGCCAGCAGAATAGGGACAGCAGAAAAACTGTTTTTT. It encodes CASRIGTAEKLFF.

CDR3 sequence reads: CASSFGGGSQYF. The DNA of the CDR3 is TGTGCCAGCAGTTTTGGCGGGGGGTCCCAGTACTTC. This sequence joins TRBV28 and TRBJ2-5; the match to TRBD2 covers 8 bases. Losses at the gene ends were 3 bases for V and 9 bases for J; bases not matched to a gene: 3. This CDR3 has 12 residues. Germline-derived CDR1 and CDR2 are MDHEN and SYDVKM.

Here the CDR3 DNA reads TGTGCCAGCAGGGACAGGGGGCAAGATGGCTACACCTTC. Translating gives CASRDRGQDGYTF. This chain uses TRBV2 with TRBJ1-2; TRBD1 matches at 11 bases. With V trimmed by 6 bases and J by 6 bases, 3 bases remained unmatched. This CDR3 region has 13 residues. Germline CDR1 SNHLY, CDR2 FYNNEI.

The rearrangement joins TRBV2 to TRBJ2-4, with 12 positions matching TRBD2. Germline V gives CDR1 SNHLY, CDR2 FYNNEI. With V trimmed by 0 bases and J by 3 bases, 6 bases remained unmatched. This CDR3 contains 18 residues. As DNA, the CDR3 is TGTGCCAGCAGTGAAGCCCTAGCGGGAGGGCCTGGCAAAAACATTCAGTACTTC. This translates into CASSEALAGGPGKNIQYF.

CDR3 in amino acids: CASSLDNSQETQYF. The CDR3 region has the DNA TGTGCCAGCAGCTTAGATAACAGTCAAGAGACCCAGTACTTC. This rearrangement joins TRBV7-9 to TRBJ2-5; D is unresolved. Germline CDR1 reads SEHNR; CDR2 reads FQNEAQ (reference sequence). Deletions cut 1 base from V and 2 bases from J, with 8 bases between. This CDR3 contains 14 residues.

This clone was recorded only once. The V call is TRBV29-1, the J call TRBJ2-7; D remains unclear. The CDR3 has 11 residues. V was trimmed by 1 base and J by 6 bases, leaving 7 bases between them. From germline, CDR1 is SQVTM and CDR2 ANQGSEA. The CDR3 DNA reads TGCAGCGTTGAAGCGCACTCCGAGCAGTACTTC. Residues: CSVEAHSEQYF.

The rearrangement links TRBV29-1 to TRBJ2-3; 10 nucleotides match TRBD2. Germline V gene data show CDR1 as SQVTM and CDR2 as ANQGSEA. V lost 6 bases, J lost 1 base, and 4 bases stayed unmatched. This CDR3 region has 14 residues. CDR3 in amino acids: CSVAGTSGTDTQYF. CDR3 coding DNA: TGCAGCGTAGCCGGGACTAGCGGCACAGATACGCAGTATTTT.

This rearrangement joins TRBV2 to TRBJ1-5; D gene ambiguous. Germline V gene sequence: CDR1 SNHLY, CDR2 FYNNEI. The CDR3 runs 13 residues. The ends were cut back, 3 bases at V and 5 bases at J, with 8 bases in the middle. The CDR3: CASSDRPDQPQHF. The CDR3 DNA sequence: TGTGCCAGCAGTGACAGGCCGGATCAGCCCCAGCATTTT.

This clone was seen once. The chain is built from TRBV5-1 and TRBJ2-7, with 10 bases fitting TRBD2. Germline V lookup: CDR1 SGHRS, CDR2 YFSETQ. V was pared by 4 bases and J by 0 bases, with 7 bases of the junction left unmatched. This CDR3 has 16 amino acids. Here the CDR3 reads CASSTTSSGSSYEQYF. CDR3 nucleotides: TGCGCCAGCAGCACAACCTCTAGCGGGAGCTCCTACGAGCAGTACTTC. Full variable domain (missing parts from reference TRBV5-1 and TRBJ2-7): KAGVTQTPRYLIKTRGQQVTLSCSPISGHRSVSWYQQTPGQGLQFLFEYFSETQRNKGNFPGRFSGRQFSNSRSEMNVSTLELGDSALYLCASSTTSSGSSYEQYFGPGTRLTVT.

The CDR3 DNA is TGCAGCGGAGCGGAGAGCACAGATACGCAGTATTTT. Its translation: CSGAESTDTQYF. This chain joins TRBV29-1 and TRBJ2-3; possible D gene TRBD2, 5 bases. V lost 7 bases to trimming and J lost 0 bases, with 8 bases between them. Germline V gene lookup returns CDR1 SQVTM and CDR2 ANQGSEA. The CDR3 is made up of 12 amino acids.

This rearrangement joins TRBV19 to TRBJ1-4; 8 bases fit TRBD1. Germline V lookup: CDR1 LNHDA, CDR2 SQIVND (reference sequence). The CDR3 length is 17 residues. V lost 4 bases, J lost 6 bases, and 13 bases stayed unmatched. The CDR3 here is CASSTGATGAKDEKLFF. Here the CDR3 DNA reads TGTGCCAGTAGTACCGGAGCGACAGGGGCGAAGGATGAAAAACTGTTTTTT.

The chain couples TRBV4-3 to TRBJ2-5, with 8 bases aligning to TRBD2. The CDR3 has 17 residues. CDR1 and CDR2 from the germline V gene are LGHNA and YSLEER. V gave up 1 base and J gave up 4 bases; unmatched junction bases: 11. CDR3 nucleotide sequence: TGCGCCAGCAGCCAAGTTCCCCGGGAGGGCCGAGGAGAGACCCAGTACTTC. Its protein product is CASSQVPREGRGETQYF.

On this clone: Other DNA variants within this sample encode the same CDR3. CDR3 nucleotides: TGTGCCTGGAGTGTACTCAGGGAAAAACTGTTTTTT. Translation: CAWSVLREKLFF. The chain carries TRBV30 and TRBJ1-4; D not resolved. The V gene's germline CDR1 is GTSNPN and CDR2 SVGIG (reference sequence). CDR3 size: 12 residues. The ends were cut back, 0 bases at V and 8 bases at J, with 7 bases in the middle. Full variable domain (remainder filled in from reference TRBV30 and TRBJ1-4): SQTIHQWPATLVQPVGSPLSLECTVEGTSNPNLYWYRQAAGRGLQLLFYSVGIGQISSEVPQNLSASRPQDRQFILSSKKLLLSDSGFYLCAWSVLREKLFFGSGTQLSVL.

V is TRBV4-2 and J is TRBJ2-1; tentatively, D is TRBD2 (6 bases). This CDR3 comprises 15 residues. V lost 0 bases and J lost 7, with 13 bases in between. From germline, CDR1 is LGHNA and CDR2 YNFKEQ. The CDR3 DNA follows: TGTGCCAGCAGCCAAGATGCTAGCGAGTGGAATGAGCAGTTCTTC. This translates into CASSQDASEWNEQFF.

This CDR3 is CAISGGAAGGTGELFF. In nucleotides, the CDR3 is TGTGCCATCAGTGGTGGGGCCGCGGGGGGAACCGGGGAGCTGTTTTTT. The chain has TRBV10-3 and TRBJ2-2, with 8 bases fitting TRBD2. The CDR3 is 16 amino acids. Germline assignment: CDR1 ENHRY and CDR2 SYGVKD. The J segment lost 5 bases and the V segment lost 4 bases, leaving 9 bases of the junction unmatched.

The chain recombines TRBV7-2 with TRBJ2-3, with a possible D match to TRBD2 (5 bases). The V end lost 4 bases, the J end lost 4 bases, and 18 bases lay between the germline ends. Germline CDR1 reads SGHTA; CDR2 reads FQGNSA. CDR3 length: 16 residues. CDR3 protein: CASSSNRGSWADTQYF. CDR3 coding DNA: TGTGCCAGCAGCTCCAACCGAGGGAGTTGGGCAGATACGCAGTATTTT.

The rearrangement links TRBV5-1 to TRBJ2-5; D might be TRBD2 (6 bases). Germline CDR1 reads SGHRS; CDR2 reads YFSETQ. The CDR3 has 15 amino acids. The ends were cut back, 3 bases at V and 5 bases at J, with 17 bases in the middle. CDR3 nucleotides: TGCGCCAGCAGCTCTGATGGGGGGAGTGCGGAGACCCAGTACTTC. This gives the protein CASSSDGGSAETQYF.

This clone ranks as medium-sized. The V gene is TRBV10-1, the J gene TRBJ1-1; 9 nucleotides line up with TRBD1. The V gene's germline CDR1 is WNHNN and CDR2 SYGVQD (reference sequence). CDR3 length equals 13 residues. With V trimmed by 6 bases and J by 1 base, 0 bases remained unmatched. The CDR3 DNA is TGCGCCAGCAGACAGGGGGCGAACACTGAAGCTTTCTTT. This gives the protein CASRQGANTEAFF.

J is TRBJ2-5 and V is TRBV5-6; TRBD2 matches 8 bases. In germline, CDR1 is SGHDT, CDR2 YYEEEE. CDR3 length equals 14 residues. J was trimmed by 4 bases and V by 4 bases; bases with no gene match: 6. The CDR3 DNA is TGTGCCAGCAGCCGGGGGGGGGCGGGAGAGACCCAGTACTTC. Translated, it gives CASSRGGAGETQYF.

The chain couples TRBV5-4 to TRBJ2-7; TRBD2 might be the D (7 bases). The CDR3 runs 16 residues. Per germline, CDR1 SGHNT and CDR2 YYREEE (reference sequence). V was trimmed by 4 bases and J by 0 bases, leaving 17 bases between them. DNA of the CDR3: TGTGCCAGCAGCCCAAACGGGGGGCTCGTCTCCTACGAGCAGTACTTC. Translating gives CASSPNGGLVSYEQYF.